These T cell receptor beta chains were read from a single sample in a study of blood T cells in healthy people across ages. TCRdb analysed the 5' RACE reads with MiXCR anew, one entry per CDR3 protein. The repertoire holds about 680,000 distinct CDR3 sequences, with approximately 50% as singletons. Sequences were obtained from blood. The receptors originated from a woman aged 60-70 years in good health. The CDR3 runs from the conserved cysteine through the conserved F or W. A D gene is named only where the DNA matches it firmly. For some rows the clone size is stated as once, few or many, or as a class when expanded; others skip it.

d_call clone_size j_call v_call cdr3_nt cdr3_aa
TRBD2 few TRBJ2-6 TRBV10-3 TGTGCCATCAGGGTAGCGGGAGTAGGCTCTGGGGCCAACGTCCTGACTTTC CAIRVAGVGSGANVLTF
NA NA TRBJ2-3 TRBV7-6 TGTGCCGGCAGCCCCGGAGATTCAATAGATACGCAGTATTTT CAGSPGDSIDTQYF
NA NA TRBJ1-2 TRBV7-9 TGTGCCAGCAGCGAACCTACAGGACGCTACACCTTC CASSEPTGRYTF
TRBD2 NA TRBJ2-7 TRBV27 TGTGCCAGCAGTGATACGGGACTAGCGGGAGGGCCGTCCGAGCAGTACTTC CASSDTGLAGGPSEQYF
TRBD1 NA TRBJ2-3 TRBV3-1 TGTGCCTGCAGTCGGGACAGGGCAGCAGATACGCAGTATTTT CACSRDRAADTQYF
NA NA TRBJ2-2 TRBV4-1 TGCGCCAGCAGCCCACGCGGGGCGACCGGGGAGCTGTTTTTT CASSPRGATGELFF
NA NA TRBJ1-2 TRBV13 TGTGCCAGCAGCTTCCGGCTCGGGAGGGACTATGGCTACACCTTC CASSFRLGRDYGYTF
NA once TRBJ1-2 TRBV24-1 TGTGCCACCAGTGGTGCCACACCCGGGACGGCGGTTGGCTACACCTTC CATSGATPGTAVGYTF
NA NA TRBJ2-7 TRBV27 TGTGCCAGCAGTTTCCATTCGGACAGAACCTACGAGCAGTACTTC CASSFHSDRTYEQYF
NA NA TRBJ2-6 TRBV20-1 TGCAGTGCTAGGGCGGGGCACTCTGGGGCCAACGTCCTGACTTTC CSARAGHSGANVLTF
NA many TRBJ2-1 TRBV10-3 TGTGCCATCAGCGGGGGCCCCTACAATGAGCAGTTCTTC CAISGGPYNEQFF
NA NA TRBJ2-5 TRBV6-6 TGTGCCAGCAGTTCCATCCCTTTACTAGGGATGGAAGAGACCCAGTACTTC CASSSIPLLGMEETQYF
NA few TRBJ2-1 TRBV30 TGTGCCGGGGGGCAGTCCTACAATGAGCAGTTCTTC CAGGQSYNEQFF
TRBD1 NA TRBJ1-5 TRBV7-9 TGTGCCAGCAGCTTAGCCACAGGGGGGAAAGAGAATCAGCCCCAGCATTTT CASSLATGGKENQPQHF
TRBD1 NA TRBJ1-5 TRBV6-2/TRBV6-3 TGTGCCAGCAGTTACTTGGGGACAGGAAAGGATCAGCCCCAGCATTTT CASSYLGTGKDQPQHF
TRBD2 NA TRBJ2-5 TRBV7-3 TGTGCCAGCAGCTTAACGTTAAGGGCGGGAGGACCCGGAGAGACCCAGTACTTC CASSLTLRAGGPGETQYF
NA few TRBJ2-3 TRBV7-2 TGTGCCAGCAGCTCAGTGTCCCTCACAGATACGCAGTATTTT CASSSVSLTDTQYF
TRBD1 NA TRBJ2-2 TRBV15 TGTGCCACCAGCAGAGAAGAGACAGGGGCCACCGGGGAGCTGTTTTTT CATSREETGATGELFF
NA few TRBJ2-7 TRBV5-1 TGCGCCAGCAGCTTGGACCCGGGATTGGCGACCTACGAGCAGTACTTC CASSLDPGLATYEQYF
NA NA TRBJ2-6 TRBV11-3 TGTGCCAGCAGCTTAGGGCACGGTTCTGGGGCCAACGTCCTGACTTTC CASSLGHGSGANVLTF
TRBD2 NA TRBJ2-1 TRBV12-3/TRBV12-4 TGTGCCAGCAGTTTACTAGCGGGAGCATTCGGCAGTGAGCAGTTCTTC CASSLLAGAFGSEQFF
TRBD1 NA TRBJ1-2 TRBV9 TGTGCCAGCAGTTCCACTCCGGGACAGGGGGGCTATGGCTACACCTTC CASSSTPGQGGYGYTF
TRBD1 few TRBJ2-7 TRBV6-2/TRBV6-3 TGTGCCAGCAGTTACCCCCTCGACAGGGTCTCCTACGAGCAGTACTTC CASSYPLDRVSYEQYF
NA few TRBJ1-2 TRBV7-2 TGTGCCAGCAGCTTAGCGCCGGACAGCTACTATGGCTACACCTTC CASSLAPDSYYGYTF
TRBD1 NA TRBJ2-5 TRBV5-8 TGTGCCAGCAGCTTGGGAGACAGGGATGGGTACTTC CASSLGDRDGYF
NA few TRBJ1-2 TRBV30 TGTGCCTGTGAGGCCCCGGGGCGAGGCTACACCTTC CACEAPGRGYTF
NA NA TRBJ2-2 TRBV20-1 TGCAGGGAAGACAGCCTAAACACCGGGGAGCTGTTTTTT CREDSLNTGELFF
NA NA TRBJ1-5 TRBV6-2/TRBV6-3 TGTGCCAGCAGTTACTCGAATTGGGCTAGCAATCAGCCCCAGCATTTT CASSYSNWASNQPQHF
NA NA TRBJ2-1 TRBV3-1 TGTGCCAGCAGCCCCTCGATGGACAGAAATGAGCAGTTCTTC CASSPSMDRNEQFF
TRBD2 many TRBJ2-1 TRBV28 TGTGCCAGCTTCGGACTAGCGGGAGGGCTGCGGTACAATGAGCAGTTCTTC CASFGLAGGLRYNEQFF
NA NA TRBJ2-7 TRBV29-1 TGCAGCGGCAGGGGGGTTAACTACGAGCAGTACTTC CSGRGVNYEQYF
TRBD2 NA TRBJ2-7 TRBV4-1 TGCGCCAGCAGCCAAACACCGGGACTAGCGAGCGAGCAGTACTTC CASSQTPGLASEQYF
TRBD2 NA TRBJ2-3 TRBV7-2 TGTGCCAGCAGCTTATCTAGCGGGGGCACAGATACGCAGTATTTT CASSLSSGGTDTQYF
NA few TRBJ2-6 TRBV7-3 TGTGCCAGCAGCTTGATCGTCTCTGGGGCCAACGTCCTGACTTTC CASSLIVSGANVLTF
NA few TRBJ1-1 TRBV29-1 TGCAGCGTTTATTCCCAGGGGACTGAAGCTTTCTTT CSVYSQGTEAFF
NA NA TRBJ2-7 TRBV5-6 TGTGCCAGCAGCTTGATACTCAAGACCTACGAGCAGTACTTC CASSLILKTYEQYF
TRBD1 few TRBJ2-7 TRBV2 TGTGCCAGCAGTGAACAGGGGGCCGCCTACGAGCAGTACTTC CASSEQGAAYEQYF
NA many TRBJ2-5 TRBV20-1 TGCAGTGCCAGGACCCAGGAGACCCAGTACTTC CSARTQETQYF
NA NA TRBJ2-4 TRBV6-6 TGTGCCAGCAGTTACTCAGGCGCCAAAAACATTCAGTACTTC CASSYSGAKNIQYF
NA few TRBJ2-1 TRBV20-1 TGCAGTGCTGGGGTCTATTGGAATTACAATGAGCAGTTCTTC CSAGVYWNYNEQFF
NA NA TRBJ1-2 TRBV7-2 TGTGCCAGGAGCTTTCCCGGAGCGGCCTATGGCTACACCTTC CARSFPGAAYGYTF
TRBD1 NA TRBJ2-7 TRBV10-3 TGTGACATCTGGACAGGGGGCAGTTCCTACGAGCAGTACTTC CDIWTGGSSYEQYF
NA NA TRBJ2-1 TRBV10-3 TGTGCCATCAGCAATGTGGATACCCACTCCTACAATGAGCAGTTCTTC CAISNVDTHSYNEQFF
NA NA TRBJ1-1 TRBV29-1 TGCAGCGTACGTGGTGGGTACACTGAAGCTTTCTTT CSVRGGYTEAFF
TRBD2 NA TRBJ2-3 TRBV7-2 TGTGCCAGCAGCCCACCCGGACTAGCGGGATTCTGGACAGATACGCAGTATTTT CASSPPGLAGFWTDTQYF
TRBD1 NA TRBJ2-7 TRBV9 TGTGCCAGCAGCGTAGCTACGGGACAGGGCTACGAGCAGTACTTC CASSVATGQGYEQYF